This TCR beta chain originates from a study of CD8 T cells in ankylosing spondylitis. This clonotype was counted a few times. Each CDR3 protein is one row after TCRdb ran MiXCR on the 5' RACE reads. The data contain about 160,000 distinct CDR3 sequences, more than 40% of them singletons. The TCR sequence derives from a male donor with ankylosing spondylitis. The sample comprised synovial fluid, either unsorted or a sorted T cell fraction (not recorded which).

CDR3 residues: CSAAPRAYSYEQYF. DNA for the CDR3: TGCAGTGCTGCCCCTAGAGCCTACTCCTACGAGCAGTACTTC. The V call is TRBV20-1, the J call TRBJ2-7; D gene uncertain. The V gene's germline CDR1 is DFQATT and CDR2 SNEGSKA (reference sequence). V lost 5 bases and J 0 bases, leaving 14 bases between the germline ends. The CDR3 has 14 amino acids.